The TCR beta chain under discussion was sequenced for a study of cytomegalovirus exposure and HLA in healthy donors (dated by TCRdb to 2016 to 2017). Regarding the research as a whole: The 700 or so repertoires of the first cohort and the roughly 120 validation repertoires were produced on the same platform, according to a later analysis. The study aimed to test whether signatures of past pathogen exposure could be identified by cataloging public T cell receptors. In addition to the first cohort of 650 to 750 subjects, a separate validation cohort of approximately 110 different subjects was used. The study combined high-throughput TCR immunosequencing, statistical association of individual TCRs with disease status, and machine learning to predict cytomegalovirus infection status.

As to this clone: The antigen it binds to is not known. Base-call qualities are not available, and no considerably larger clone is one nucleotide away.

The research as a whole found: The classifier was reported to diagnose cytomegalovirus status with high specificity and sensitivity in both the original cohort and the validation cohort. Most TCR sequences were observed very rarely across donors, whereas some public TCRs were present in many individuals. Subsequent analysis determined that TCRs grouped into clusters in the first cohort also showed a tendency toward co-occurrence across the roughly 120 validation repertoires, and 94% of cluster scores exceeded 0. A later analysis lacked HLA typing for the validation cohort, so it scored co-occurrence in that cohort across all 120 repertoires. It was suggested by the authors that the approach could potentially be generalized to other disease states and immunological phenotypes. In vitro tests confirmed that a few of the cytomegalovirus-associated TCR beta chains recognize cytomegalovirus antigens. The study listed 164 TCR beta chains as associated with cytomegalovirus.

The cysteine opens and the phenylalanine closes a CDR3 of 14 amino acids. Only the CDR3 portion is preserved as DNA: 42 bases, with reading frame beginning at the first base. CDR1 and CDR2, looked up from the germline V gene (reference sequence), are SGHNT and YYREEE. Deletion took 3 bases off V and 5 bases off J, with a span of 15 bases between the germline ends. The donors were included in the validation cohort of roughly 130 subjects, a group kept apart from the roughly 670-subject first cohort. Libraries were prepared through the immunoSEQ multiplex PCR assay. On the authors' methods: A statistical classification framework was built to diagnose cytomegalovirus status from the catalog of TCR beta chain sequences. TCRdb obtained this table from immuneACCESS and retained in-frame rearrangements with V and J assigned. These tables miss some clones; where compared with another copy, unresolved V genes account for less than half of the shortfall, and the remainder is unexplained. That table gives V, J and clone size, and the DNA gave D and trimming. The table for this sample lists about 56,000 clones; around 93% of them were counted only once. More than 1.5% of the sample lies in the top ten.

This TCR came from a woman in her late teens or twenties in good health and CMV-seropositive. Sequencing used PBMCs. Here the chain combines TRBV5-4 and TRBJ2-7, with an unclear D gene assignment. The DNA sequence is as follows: TGTGCCAGCAGCTCCACCGCGAATCCCAACGAGCAGTACTTC. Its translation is CASSSTANPNEQYF.